The next 30 T cell receptor beta chains were all read from a single sample in a study of T cell repertoires in cytomegalovirus infection. TCRdb analysed the reads with MiXCR anew, one entry per CDR3 protein. The repertoire holds 450,000 to 650,000 distinct CDR3 sequences, with approximately 25% as singletons. Sequenced: PBMCs. The receptor source for this set is a human donor in good health (CMV status not recorded). Some clones in this sample may be carry-over from other donors' samples.

This clonotype has more than one count but fewer than ten. The V gene is TRBV10-3, the J gene TRBJ1-1; no firm D call. CDR3 length equals 12 residues. V gave up 7 bases and J gave up 4 bases, with 10 bases separating them. CDR1 and CDR2 (germline): ENHRY, SYGVKD. The CDR3 is CAINAGGTEAFF. CDR3 sequence (DNA): TGTGCCATCAATGCGGGTGGCACTGAAGCTTTCTTT.

Notes on this clonotype: Its ends do not fully match the called genes, so a read error is possible. V usage is TRBV11-2 and J usage is TRBJ2-7; 9 bases fit TRBD2. Per the germline V gene, CDR1 is SGHAT and CDR2 is FQNNGV. The CDR3 has 15 residues. The CDR3 sequence: CASSLSAGGPIEQCF. The CDR3 DNA reads TGTGCCAGCAGCTTATCCGCGGGAGGGCCCATCGAGCAGTGCTTC.

This clonotype was recorded a few times. The J gene is TRBJ2-4, the V gene TRBV29-1, with D hard to call. The V end lost 5 bases, the J end lost 0 bases, and 5 bases lay between the germline ends. The germline CDR1 and CDR2 sequences are SQVTM and ANQGSEA. The CDR3 contains 12 residues. The CDR3 bases are TGCAGCGTTTCCTTAGCCAAAAACATTCAGTACTTC. Translated: CSVSLAKNIQYF.

This clonotype was recorded a few times. V and J are TRBV28 and TRBJ2-1; TRBD2 is a possible D gene (5 bases). The CDR3 contains 16 residues. Looked up from germline, CDR1 is MDHEN and CDR2 is SYDVKM. V lost 2 bases, J lost 6 bases, and 17 bases lay in between. The CDR3 is CASSLPAALSPNEQFF. CDR3 DNA: TGTGCCAGCAGTTTACCAGCGGCCCTATCGCCCAATGAGCAGTTCTTC.

This clonotype showed up just a few times. The chain is built from TRBV7-2 and TRBJ2-7; D is possibly TRBD2 (6 bases). Germline CDR1 SGHTA, CDR2 FQGNSA. The CDR3 runs to 13 residues. The V gene lost 5 bases and the J gene lost 3 bases, with 11 bases spanning the gap. CDR3 bases: TGTGCCAGCAGCCCCCGGGACTTCTACGAGCAGTACTTC. This encodes CASSPRDFYEQYF.

The rearrangement uses TRBV28 and TRBJ2-6; D is unclear. CDR1 and CDR2 from the germline V gene are MDHEN and SYDVKM. The CDR3 runs 15 residues. The V end was cut by 2 bases, the J end by 2 bases, with 7 bases between. The CDR3 sequence: CASSLGVPGANVLTF. Here the CDR3 DNA reads TGTGCCAGCAGTTTAGGAGTCCCTGGGGCCAACGTCCTGACTTTC.

The chain combines TRBV5-5 with TRBJ2-3; weak D call: TRBD1 (5 bases). This CDR3 is 14 amino acids long. V was pared by 4 bases and J by 5 bases, with 14 bases between. Germline V lookup: CDR1 SGHKS, CDR2 YYEKEE (reference sequence). Here the CDR3 DNA reads TGTGCCAGCAGCCGGCAGGGCGGAAGAGATACGCAGTATTTT. Its protein product is CASSRQGGRDTQYF.

The rearrangement joins TRBV11-3 to TRBJ2-1, with TRBD2 identical over 7 bases. V lost 5 bases to trimming and J lost 1 base; unmatched junction nucleotides: 8. This CDR3 region has 16 residues. Germline V gives CDR1 SGHNT, CDR2 YENEEA. The DNA of the CDR3 is TGTGCCAGCAGCATAAGACTAGCTTGGTCCTACAATGAGCAGTTCTTC. It encodes CASSIRLAWSYNEQFF.

This rearrangement joins TRBV5-4 to TRBJ2-7; 7 bases are shared with TRBD1. V lost 6 bases, J lost 3 bases, and 15 bases stayed unmatched. The V gene's germline CDR1 is SGHNT and CDR2 YYREEE (reference sequence). The CDR3 is 16 residues long. CDR3 residues: CASNSRGTVIYYEQYV. For the CDR3, the DNA is TGTGCCAGCAATTCAAGGGGGACAGTTATCTACTACGAGCAGTACGTC.

This clonotype appeared many times. This chain connects TRBV12-3 or TRBV12-4 to TRBJ1-4; no reliable D call. CDR3 length: 15 residues. Trimming stripped 4 bases from V and 8 bases from J, with 17 bases between. The CDR3 region is CASSYSAMVWEKLFF. The CDR3 nucleotides read TGTGCCAGCAGTTACTCCGCGATGGTATGGGAAAAACTGTTTTTT.

This clonotype has at least ten counts. The V call is TRBV7-2, the J call TRBJ1-1; no clear D gene. Germline CDR1 SGHTA, CDR2 FQGNSA. V was trimmed by 8 bases and J by 2 bases, leaving 12 bases between them. This CDR3 spans 13 amino acids. The CDR3 sequence is CASGRQSNTEAFF. CDR3 coding DNA: TGTGCCAGCGGGCGTCAGTCCAACACTGAAGCTTTCTTT.

V is TRBV24-1 and J is TRBJ2-1; tentatively, D is TRBD1 (6 bases). Between the trimmed V and J ends, which lost 3 bases and 0 bases, there was a span of 17 bases. Germline V gene data show CDR1 as KGHDR and CDR2 as SFDVKD. The CDR3 contains 18 residues. This CDR3 reads CATSDPHRAGVSYNEQFF. CDR3 DNA: TGTGCCACCAGTGATCCACATCGAGCAGGGGTCTCCTACAATGAGCAGTTCTTC.

This clonotype came up a few times. The rearrangement joins TRBV7-2 to TRBJ1-6; unclear D gene. Trimming left V 3 bases short and J 0 bases short, with 9 bases between. The CDR3 loop spans 16 amino acids. Germline CDR1 reads SGHTA; CDR2 reads FQGNSA. This CDR3 reads CASSLYGDSYNSPLHF. The CDR3 nucleotides are TGTGCCAGCAGCTTGTACGGGGACTCCTATAATTCACCCCTCCACTTT.

V gene TRBV20-1 combines with J gene TRBJ1-4; 7 nucleotides line up with TRBD1. Per germline, CDR1 DFQATT and CDR2 SNEGSKA (reference sequence). Trimming took 6 bases from V and 3 from J; bases not matched to a gene: 7. The CDR3 sequence is 14 residues long. The CDR3 region has the DNA TGCAGTGCCCTTCACGGGACAGCTAATGAAAAACTGTTTTTT. This codes for CSALHGTANEKLFF.

Comments on this clonotype: A much larger clone differs from this one at a single base, so this may be a read error. The V and J genes are TRBV7-2 and TRBJ2-3; 7 bases agree with TRBD2. The CDR3 extends over 15 amino acids. V dropped 1 base and J dropped 1; count of bases not matched to a gene: 2. From germline, CDR1 is SGHTA and CDR2 FQGNSA. The CDR3 coding sequence is TGTGCCAGCAGCTTAGTTAGCGGGTGCACAGATACGCAGTATTTT. Its protein is CASSLVSGCTDTQYF.

This chain links TRBV6-2 or TRBV6-3 with TRBJ2-1; D gene ambiguous. Trimming cost V 7 bases and J 9 bases, with 16 bases left between them. CDR1 MNHEY and CDR2 SVGEGT come from the germline V gene. The CDR3 is 13 amino acids. CDR3 nucleotides: TGTGCCAGCACCTGGACCAGAGTAGGTGAGCAGTTCTTC. This translates into CASTWTRVGEQFF.

In regard to this clonotype: One end of the junction varies from germline; a read error may be responsible. The chain employs TRBV18 and TRBJ2-7; 7 nucleotides agree with TRBD2. Germline V gene lookup returns CDR1 KGHSH and CDR2 LQKENI. CDR3 length: 15 residues. CDR3 nucleotides: TGTGCCAGCTCGCCACCGGGACTACCCTCCTACGAGCAGTACTTC. Translating it yields CASSPPGLPSYEQYF.

This clonotype was detected ten times or more. This sequence joins TRBV7-2 and TRBJ2-1, with 7 bases aligning to TRBD1. J was trimmed by 4 bases and V by 6 bases; bases with no gene match: 9. This CDR3 has 15 amino acids. The V gene's germline CDR1 is SGHTA and CDR2 FQGNSA. CDR3 loop: CASRPPGQKYNEQFF. In DNA form, the CDR3 reads TGTGCCAGCAGACCACCGGGACAGAAATACAATGAGCAGTTCTTC.

This clonotype was counted between two and nine times. The chain uses TRBV4-2 and TRBJ2-2, with D possibly being TRBD1 (6 bases). Germline assignment: CDR1 LGHNA and CDR2 YNFKEQ. The CDR3 length is 17 residues. V was pared by 1 base and J by 2 bases, with 14 bases between. CDR3 in DNA: TGTGCCAGCAGCCAAGTACGCCAGGGGCGAAACACCGGGGAGCTGTTTTTT. This translates into CASSQVRQGRNTGELFF.

This chain links TRBV12-3 or TRBV12-4 with TRBJ1-5; TRBD1 aligns across 8 bases. CDR3 size: 15 residues. The V gene end was trimmed by 5 bases and the J gene end by 0 bases; junction bases not matched to a gene: 3. CDR3 nucleotide sequence: TGTGCCAGCAGTCAGACAGGGGATAGCAATCAGCCCCAGCATTTT. Its protein is CASSQTGDSNQPQHF.

The chain links TRBV28 to TRBJ2-3; 11 nucleotides match TRBD2. From germline, CDR1 is MDHEN and CDR2 SYDVKM. The CDR3 has 18 residues. V shed 6 bases and J 4 bases; nucleotides not matched to a gene: 15. The CDR3 here is CASSYQALSGRDADTQYF. DNA of the CDR3: TGTGCCAGCAGCTACCAAGCCCTTAGCGGGAGGGACGCAGATACGCAGTATTTT.

This clonotype came up once. This chain uses TRBV4-1 with TRBJ2-5; 16 positions agree with TRBD2. Trimming removed 0 bases from V and 2 bases from J; junction bases left unmatched: 6. This CDR3 is 19 amino acids long. CDR1 and CDR2 from the germline V gene are MGHRA and YSYEKL. CDR3 DNA: TGCGCCAGCAGCCAAGAAGTAGGGGGACTAGCGGGAGGGCAAGAGACCCAGTACTTC. As protein: CASSQEVGGLAGGQETQYF.

The chain links TRBV7-2 to TRBJ2-1; D might be TRBD2 (6 bases). The length of the CDR3 is 13 residues. V gave up 10 bases and J gave up 4 bases, with 14 bases separating them. Germline V gene lookup returns CDR1 SGHTA and CDR2 FQGNSA. Written as DNA, the CDR3 is TGTGCCACCCGCGGACTAAAATACAATGAGCAGTTCTTC. It yields the protein CATRGLKYNEQFF. Based on the CDR3 plus reference TRBV7-2 and TRBJ2-1, the full variable domain is GAGVSQSPSNKVTEKGKDVELRCDPISGHTALYWYRQSLGQGLEFLIYFQGNSAPDKSGLPSDRFSAERTGGSVSTLTIQRTQQEDSAVYLCATRGLKYNEQFFGPGTRLTVL.

The sample holds many counts of this clonotype. The rearrangement links TRBV7-2 to TRBJ1-4; 7 positions agree with TRBD1. From germline, CDR1 is SGHTA and CDR2 FQGNSA. V lost 4 bases and J lost 0; bases outside the gene matches: 5. This CDR3 has 16 residues. The DNA for the CDR3 is TGTGCCAGCAGCTCGGGACAGCCCTCAACTAATGAAAAACTGTTTTTT. Its translation: CASSSGQPSTNEKLFF.

This clonotype showed up just a few times. This rearrangement joins TRBV6-1 to TRBJ1-1; TRBD1 is a possible D gene (5 bases). Trimming took off 7 bases at V and 5 bases at J, with 14 bases between the two ends. The germline V gene has CDR1 MNHNS and CDR2 SASEGT. This CDR3 has 13 residues. CDR3 in amino acids: CASTQRAGTEAFF. The CDR3 DNA reads as TGTGCCAGCACTCAGAGGGCAGGGACTGAAGCTTTCTTT.

The rearrangement links TRBV11-3 to TRBJ2-1; no clear D gene. The CDR3 runs 14 residues. V was pared by 3 bases and J by 5 bases, with 11 bases between. The germline CDR1 and CDR2 sequences are SGHNT and YENEEA. CDR3 in DNA: TGTGCCAGCAGCTTCACTCTAGAGAACAATGAGCAGTTCTTC. This translates into CASSFTLENNEQFF.

CDR3 protein: CARSLRSRAGPYEQYF. CDR3 nucleotides: TGTGCCAGAAGCTTGCGTTCGAGAGCCGGACCATACGAGCAGTACTTC. The chain employs TRBV5-3 and TRBJ2-7; no firm D call. TRBV5-3 is sorted into the ORF group, with uncertain function. The CDR3 has 16 residues. The germline V and J ends were trimmed by 1 base and 4 bases, with 18 bases remaining between them.

A few counts support this clonotype. This chain links TRBV19 with TRBJ1-1; unclear D gene. In germline, CDR1 is LNHDA, CDR2 SQIVND (reference sequence). There are 13 residues in the CDR3. V lost 3 bases to trimming and J lost 1 base, with 6 bases between them. The DNA of the CDR3 is TGTGCCAGTAGTATTGGCGGGAACACTGAAGCTTTCTTT. This encodes CASSIGGNTEAFF.

The sample holds one count of this clonotype. This clone may be a read error of a much larger clone one base away. The chain has TRBV5-6 and TRBJ2-3; TRBD1 might be the D (6 bases). The CDR3 extends over 14 amino acids. With 1 base removed from V and 2 bases from J, the gap between germline ends came to 8 bases. CDR1 and CDR2 (germline): SGHDT, YYEEEE. Here the CDR3 reads CASSLNRVTDTQYF. For the CDR3, the DNA is TGTGCCAGCAGCTTGAACAGGGTCACAGATACGCAGTATTTT. Combining the CDR3 with reference TRBV5-6 and TRBJ2-3 gives the whole variable domain DAGVTQSPTHLIKTRGQQVTLRCSPKSGHDTVSWYQQALGQGPQFIFQYYEEEERQRGNFPDRFSGHQFPNYSSELNVNALLLGDSALYLCASSLNRVTDTQYFGPGTRLTVL.

The chain has TRBV6-2 or TRBV6-3 and TRBJ2-1, with TRBD2 matching over 12 bases. The CDR3 has 18 residues. With 6 bases clipped from V and 0 bases from J, the junction kept 9 bases outside the gene matches. The germline gives CDR1 MNHEY, CDR2 SVGEGT. The chain's CDR3 is CASRTGTSGLSSYNEQFF. In DNA, the CDR3 is TGTGCCAGCAGGACCGGGACTAGCGGGCTTAGCTCCTACAATGAGCAGTTCTTC.